This T cell receptor (beta chain) was identified in a study of response to subunit inactivated influenza vaccine. Via MiXCR, TCRdb re-called the RT-PCR reads, giving one row per CDR3 protein. The sample holds under 950,000 distinct CDR3 sequences, 21% seen once. General study findings and limits: Each seasonal flu vaccination may recruit only limited new T cells, authors suggested.

This clonotype has a count of ten or more. Its antigen is unidentified. This CDR3 has 15 residues. From germline, CDR1 is MNHNS and CDR2 SASEGT. V was pared by 7 bases and J by 6 bases, with 12 bases of the junction left unmatched. The TCR sequence derives from a man in his fifties or sixties who received an inactivated influenza vaccine. V usage is TRBV6-1 and J usage is TRBJ2-1, with 7 nucleotides matching TRBD1. The source was PBMCs from blood, collected approximately 5 days after vaccination. Here the CDR3 DNA reads TGTGCCAGCATTCCCCGACAGGGCGAGGGCAATGAGCAGTTCTTC. It yields the protein CASIPRQGEGNEQFF.